Given below is one T cell receptor beta chain in context. The sample comes from a study of technical replicates of blood from a handful of donors. Per the germline V gene, CDR1 is LNHDA and CDR2 is SQIVND (reference sequence). V lost 1 base to trimming and J lost 14 bases; unmatched junction nucleotides: 6. This CDR3 has 12 amino acids. Measured with immunoSEQ multiplex PCR; TCRdb has only the in-frame clones, and not every one. The sample lists under 55,000 clones; 90% to 97% were seen once. The sequencing sample was made of T cells isolated from PBMCs. V is TRBV19 and J is TRBJ2-3, with 7 bases aligning to TRBD2. This TCR was recovered from a human donor in good health. The CDR3, as DNA: TGTGCCAGTAGTATAGGAGCGGGGCCTCCGTATTTT. It is translated as CASSIGAGPPYF. Together with reference TRBV19 and TRBJ2-3, the CDR3 gives the full variable domain: DGGITQSPKYLFRKEGQNVTLSCEQNLNHDAMYWYRQDPGQGLRLIYYSQIVNDFQKGDIAEGYSVSREKKESFPLTVTSAQKNPTAFYLCASSIGAGPPYFGPGTRLTVL.